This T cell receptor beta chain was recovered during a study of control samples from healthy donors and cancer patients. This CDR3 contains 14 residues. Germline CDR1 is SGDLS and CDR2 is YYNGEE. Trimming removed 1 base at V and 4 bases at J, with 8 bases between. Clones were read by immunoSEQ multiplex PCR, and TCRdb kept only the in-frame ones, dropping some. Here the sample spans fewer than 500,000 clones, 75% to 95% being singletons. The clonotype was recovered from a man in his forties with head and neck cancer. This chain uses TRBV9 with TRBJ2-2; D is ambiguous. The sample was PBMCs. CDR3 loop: CASSVNSGTGELFF. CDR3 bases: TGTGCCAGCAGCGTAAACAGTGGCACCGGGGAGCTGTTTTTT.